The present entry profiles one TCR beta chain with its context. The length of the CDR3 is 17 residues. Trimming stripped 3 bases from V and 4 bases from J, with 19 bases between. Germline V lookup: CDR1 MDHEN, CDR2 SYDVKM. The data stem from a study of T-cell memory formation after mild COVID-19. TCRdb used MiXCR to reprocess the 5' RACE reads, holding one entry per CDR3 protein. This sample has 550,000 to 700,000 distinct CDR3 sequences, with over 15% found just once. The sample was PBMCs or a T cell subset sorted from them (not recorded which). This TCR was sampled from an adult woman who had mild COVID-19 (a few samples of this study predate the infection). Cell type and time point are not known. The chain employs TRBV28 and TRBJ2-1, with D perhaps assigned TRBD1 or TRBD2 (6 bases each). This chain's CDR3 is CASSFPSLEGGYNEQFF. The CDR3 DNA sequence: TGTGCCAGCAGTTTCCCATCGCTAGAGGGGGGATACAATGAGCAGTTCTTC.